This T cell receptor beta chain was recovered during a study of response to subunit inactivated influenza vaccine. TCRdb itself ran the RT-PCR reads through MiXCR, one entry per CDR3 protein. The repertoire holds 500,000 to 550,000 distinct CDR3 sequences, with under 8.5% as singletons. Trimming left V 5 bases short and J 7 bases short, with 12 bases between. The CDR3 spans 13 residues. This clonotype was detected only a few times. The sequenced sample was PBMCs from blood, obtained approximately 25 months after vaccination. The chain is built from TRBV12-3 or TRBV12-4 and TRBJ2-1; D tentatively reads TRBD1 or TRBD2 (5 bases each). The origin of this receptor is a man aged 50-75 years who received an inactivated influenza vaccine. Here the CDR3 reads CASSKRGGNEQFF. The CDR3, as DNA: TGTGCCAGCAGTAAACGGGGCGGGAATGAGCAGTTCTTC.